Listed below are T cell receptor beta chains from one sample, sequenced in a study of glioma-infiltrating T cells. Using its own MiXCR run on the multiplex PCR reads, TCRdb lists one record per CDR3 protein. The repertoire holds 400,000 or so distinct CDR3 sequences, with around 38% as singletons. Material for sequencing was glioma tissue, nonneoplastic brain tissue, or PBMCs (not recorded which). All receptors derive from a human donor with low-grade glioma or glioblastoma, undergoing nonglioma brain surgery, or in good health (not recorded which). Each CDR3 is given with its conserved first and last residue. The order of the fields is J gene, V gene, CDR3 length, CDR3 protein.

TRBJ2-3 | TRBV20-1 | 15 | CSAKAGTRREDTQYF
TRBJ2-1 | TRBV2 | 22 | CASSFYICSARNPAGGSHEQFF
TRBJ1-1 | TRBV7-9 | 15 | CASSPQGPMNTEAFF
TRBJ2-3 | TRBV7-9 | 16 | CASSATSGSGTDTQYF
TRBJ1-5 | TRBV28 | 15 | CAGSFGGGSNQPQHF
TRBJ1-1 | TRBV6-6 | 15 | CASSYGLGENTEAFF
TRBJ1-5 | TRBV11-2 | 13 | CASSLGPRQPQHF
TRBJ2-1 | TRBV27 | 17 | CASGPSVGRGLLNEQFF
TRBJ1-1 | TRBV4-1 | 14 | CASSQGQGMIEAFF
TRBJ2-1 | TRBV28 | 17 | CASSPPSLAGGGYEQFF
TRBJ2-1 | TRBV19 | 17 | CASSILLLAHSYNEQFF
TRBJ1-1 | TRBV9 | 17 | CASSVILPGRTNTEAFF
TRBJ2-1 | TRBV7-6 | 11 | CASSDRAEQFF
TRBJ1-5 | TRBV28 | 13 | CASRTGPSRPQHF
TRBJ2-7 | TRBV28 | 14 | CASSFGGVSYEQYF
TRBJ2-5 | TRBV20-1 | 13 | CSARRLYQETQYF
TRBJ2-1 | TRBV7-2 | 19 | CASSLEAGLAGVVVNEQSF
TRBJ2-3 | TRBV4-2 | 16 | CASSQDPGLVEGTQYF
TRBJ1-3 | TRBV7-3 | 15 | CASSTSGPGGDAIYF
TRBJ2-3 | TRBV4-2 | 15 | CASSQDPISTDTQYF
TRBJ2-7 | TRBV6-1 | 16 | CASTPLRSSGTYEQYF
TRBJ1-1 | TRBV5-1 | 17 | CASSFLSGAPMNTEAFF
TRBJ2-4 | TRBV7-2 | 17 | CASGPAGSTLAKNIQYF
TRBJ1-4 | TRBV28 | 13 | CARSPDAHEKLFF
TRBJ2-7 | TRBV28 | 15 | CASSSGQAGSYEQYF
TRBJ1-5 | TRBV28 | 15 | CASSVTGGGNQPQHF
TRBJ2-1 | TRBV20-1 | 15 | CSASRTRPTNNEQFF
TRBJ2-7 | TRBV7-6 | 14 | CASSLAAGDYEQYF
TRBJ2-7 | TRBV28 | 15 | CASRTGTGFPYEQYF
TRBJ2-4 | TRBV20-1 | 13 | CSARETGSDIQYF
TRBJ1-1 | TRBV7-2 | 14 | CASSRDRGNTEAFF